This entry describes one TCR beta chain. What it recognizes is unknown. Those patients with uncontrolled infection, other autoimmune disease, pregnancy or lactation were excluded. There were TCR beta CDR3 regions amplified from RNA transcripts. In the first-round RT-PCR of the TCR CDR3, the HTBI primer set was used. TCRdb reprocessed the multiplex PCR reads with MiXCR, giving one entry per CDR3 protein. The sample lists around 350,000 distinct CDR3 sequences, 20% to 25% occurring once. The data originate from a study of T cells in Graves' hyperthyroidism and ophthalmopathy. Points from the study as a whole: Stable hyperthyroidism and ophthalmopathy were separated using 13 V-J signatures.

Looked up from germline, CDR1 is MRHNA and CDR2 is SNTAGT. V lost 0 bases and J lost 0, with 24 bases in between. The CDR3 length is 21 residues. The origin of this receptor is a man aged 50 to 60 with Graves' hyperthyroidism. This chain uses TRBV6-4 with TRBJ1-3; TRBD1 might be the D (6 bases). Source material: blood. CDR3 DNA: TGTGCCAGCAGTGACTCGAAGGACAGTGCGCCCCCCTCCACCTCTGGAAACACCATATATTTT. It codes for CASSDSKDSAPPSTSGNTIYF.